This T cell receptor beta chain emerged from a study of shared clonotypes between healthy human individuals. Study-level information: The study enrolled a couple of women and a few men aged 18 to 49.

Notes on this clone: Its target is unknown.

CDR3 length: 15 amino acids. J was trimmed by 4 bases and V by 6 bases; bases with no gene match: 10. Germline CDR1 is WSHSY and CDR2 is SAAADI. Study-wide results and caveats: On the whole, naive subsets had larger estimated richness than memory subsets had.

Genomic DNA (from each subset) was split evenly across several immunoSEQ plates. Measured with immunoSEQ multiplex PCR; TCRdb has only the in-frame clones, and not every one. The data hold fewer than 3 million clones, with approximately 90% observed a single time. Sequenced: naive CD4+ T cells from PBMCs. Noted subset: CD45RA+ positively selected. This rearrangement joins TRBV10-2 to TRBJ1-1; 8 bases are shared with TRBD1. The receptor comes from a man aged 18 to 30 in good health. Some clones in this sample may be carry-over from other donors' samples. CDR3 residues: CASSDGQGLSTEAFF. The CDR3 DNA reads as TGCGCCAGCAGCGATGGACAGGGTCTGAGCACTGAAGCTTTCTTT.